Listed below are T cell receptor beta chains from one sample, sequenced in a study of CD8 T cells in ankylosing spondylitis. Using its own MiXCR run on the 5' RACE reads, TCRdb lists one record per CDR3 protein. The sample has some 840,000 distinct CDR3 sequences; 12% are singletons. The sequencing input was blood, either unsorted or a sorted T cell fraction (not recorded which). The source is a male donor with ankylosing spondylitis. Each CDR3 is given with its conserved first and last residue. Fields, in order: J gene, D gene, V gene, clone size, CDR3 DNA, CDR3 protein. The D gene is left open where the match is weak. Clone size is shown for a subset of rows, as once, few, many or a class of expanded clone.

J gene: TRBJ2-5
D gene: NA
V gene: TRBV20-1
clone size: many
CDR3 DNA: TGCAGTGCTAGAGCGGCATCGCTAGAGACCCAGTACTTC
CDR3 protein: CSARAASLETQYF

J gene: TRBJ1-2
D gene: TRBD1
V gene: TRBV7-2
clone size: few
CDR3 DNA: TGTGCCAGCAGCCCAACAGGGGCTAGGTATGGCTACACCTTC
CDR3 protein: CASSPTGARYGYTF

J gene: TRBJ1-4
D gene: TRBD1
V gene: TRBV30
clone size: NA
CDR3 DNA: TGTGCCTGGAGCGTAACAGGGGTAGCTAATGAAAAACTGTTTTTT
CDR3 protein: CAWSVTGVANEKLFF

J gene: TRBJ1-6
D gene: NA
V gene: TRBV20-1
clone size: few
CDR3 DNA: TGCAGTGCCCCGGGGTTCGGTTCACCCCTCCACTTT
CDR3 protein: CSAPGFGSPLHF

J gene: TRBJ2-5
D gene: TRBD1
V gene: TRBV20-1
clone size: many
CDR3 DNA: TGCAGTGCTAGGGACAGGACACAAGAGACCCAGTACTTC
CDR3 protein: CSARDRTQETQYF

J gene: TRBJ1-1
D gene: NA
V gene: TRBV7-2
clone size: few
CDR3 DNA: TGTGCCAGCAGCGCACGCAGGGAACGGCACACTGAAGCTTTCTTT
CDR3 protein: CASSARRERHTEAFF

J gene: TRBJ2-2
D gene: NA
V gene: TRBV6-5
clone size: NA
CDR3 DNA: TGTGCCAGCAGTTACATTAGGAACACCGGGGAGCTGTTTTTT
CDR3 protein: CASSYIRNTGELFF

J gene: TRBJ2-5
D gene: NA
V gene: TRBV5-6
clone size: NA
CDR3 DNA: TGTGCCAGCAGGTTATGGGGGACGCCTAGGGCAAATGTCCAGTACTTC
CDR3 protein: CASRLWGTPRANVQYF

J gene: TRBJ1-1
D gene: NA
V gene: TRBV6-5
clone size: many
CDR3 DNA: TGTGCCAGCAGCCGCCGAGACAAGAGAGCTTTCTTT
CDR3 protein: CASSRRDKRAFF

J gene: TRBJ2-7
D gene: TRBD2
V gene: TRBV5-1
clone size: many
CDR3 DNA: TGCGCCAGCAGCCTGACTAGCGGGAGTTACGAGCAGTACTTC
CDR3 protein: CASSLTSGSYEQYF

J gene: TRBJ2-1
D gene: NA
V gene: TRBV5-1
clone size: NA
CDR3 DNA: TGCGCCAGCAGCTCCGGGACCCACAATGAGCAGTTCTTC
CDR3 protein: CASSSGTHNEQFF

J gene: TRBJ2-6
D gene: NA
V gene: TRBV7-2
clone size: few
CDR3 DNA: TGTGCCAGCAGCAACAGGATACATAGCTCTGGGGCCAACGTCCTGACTTTC
CDR3 protein: CASSNRIHSSGANVLTF

J gene: TRBJ2-1
D gene: TRBD2
V gene: TRBV25-1
clone size: NA
CDR3 DNA: TGTGCCAGCAGTGAATCTCGGGGTAGCGGGCCTTACAATGAGCAGTTCTTC
CDR3 protein: CASSESRGSGPYNEQFF

J gene: TRBJ2-1
D gene: NA
V gene: TRBV7-2
clone size: few
CDR3 DNA: TGTGCCAGCAGCTTAGTGCGAGCGAGAGAGCAGTTCTTC
CDR3 protein: CASSLVRAREQFF

J gene: TRBJ1-1
D gene: TRBD1
V gene: TRBV2
clone size: few
CDR3 DNA: TGTGCCAGCAGACAGGGGGAATCCCTTAACACTGAAGCTTTCTTT
CDR3 protein: CASRQGESLNTEAFF

J gene: TRBJ2-3
D gene: TRBD1
V gene: TRBV7-2
clone size: NA
CDR3 DNA: TGTGCCAGCAGCGCCCGGACAGGGGGGGATACGCAGTATTTT
CDR3 protein: CASSARTGGDTQYF

J gene: TRBJ1-1
D gene: TRBD1
V gene: TRBV7-9
clone size: NA
CDR3 DNA: TGTGCCAGCAGCCCCCGACAGGGCAATGAAGCTTTCTTT
CDR3 protein: CASSPRQGNEAFF

J gene: TRBJ1-6
D gene: TRBD1
V gene: TRBV7-2
clone size: NA
CDR3 DNA: TGTGCCAGCAGCTTATCGACAGGGTTCGGGAATTCACCCCTCCACTTT
CDR3 protein: CASSLSTGFGNSPLHF

J gene: TRBJ1-1
D gene: NA
V gene: TRBV20-1
clone size: many
CDR3 DNA: TGCAGTGCTAAACAGGGTGACACTGAAGCTTTCTTT
CDR3 protein: CSAKQGDTEAFF

J gene: TRBJ2-1
D gene: NA
V gene: TRBV4-1
clone size: few
CDR3 DNA: TGCGCCAGCAGCCTGCTCCCGAGCGCCTACAATGAGCAGTTCTTC
CDR3 protein: CASSLLPSAYNEQFF

J gene: TRBJ1-1
D gene: NA
V gene: TRBV4-1
clone size: few
CDR3 DNA: TGCGCCAGCAGCCAAGAGTTCTGGGGAGGCAGGAGGACTGAAGCTTTCTTT
CDR3 protein: CASSQEFWGGRRTEAFF

J gene: TRBJ1-1
D gene: TRBD1
V gene: TRBV7-2
clone size: few
CDR3 DNA: TGTGCCAGCAGCGCCTACAGGGGGCCTGGAGGGACTGAAGCTTTCTTT
CDR3 protein: CASSAYRGPGGTEAFF

J gene: TRBJ2-3
D gene: NA
V gene: TRBV18
clone size: few
CDR3 DNA: TGTGCCAGCTCACCGACCTCGAGGGCGGATACGCAGTATTTT
CDR3 protein: CASSPTSRADTQYF

J gene: TRBJ1-5
D gene: NA
V gene: TRBV5-1
clone size: few
CDR3 DNA: TGCGCCAGCAGCCCCTATGGGGGGGCGGGTCAGCCCCAGCATTTT
CDR3 protein: CASSPYGGAGQPQHF

J gene: TRBJ1-1
D gene: NA
V gene: TRBV7-2
clone size: many
CDR3 DNA: TGTGCCAGCAGCCAACGCAGGGGCACTGAAGCTTTCTTT
CDR3 protein: CASSQRRGTEAFF

J gene: TRBJ1-1
D gene: NA
V gene: TRBV5-1
clone size: few
CDR3 DNA: TGCGCCAGCAGCACGGGCCCCTCCGGGAACACTGAAGCTTTCTTT
CDR3 protein: CASSTGPSGNTEAFF

J gene: TRBJ2-5
D gene: NA
V gene: TRBV20-1
clone size: many
CDR3 DNA: TGCAGTGCTGGGTGGTACCAAGAGACCCAGTACTTC
CDR3 protein: CSAGWYQETQYF

J gene: TRBJ1-6
D gene: NA
V gene: TRBV6-5
clone size: few
CDR3 DNA: TGTGCCAGCAGTTACTCGGCCATCCCCGGGACCCTCCACTTT
CDR3 protein: CASSYSAIPGTLHF

J gene: TRBJ2-2
D gene: NA
V gene: TRBV7-2
clone size: NA
CDR3 DNA: TGTGCCAGCAGCTTTGGAGGGGCCGGCGCCGGGGAGCTGTTTTTT
CDR3 protein: CASSFGGAGAGELFF

J gene: TRBJ2-2
D gene: NA
V gene: TRBV27
clone size: few
CDR3 DNA: TGTGCCAGCCTCAGCCTAGGGGTGAACACCGGGGAGCTGTTTTTT
CDR3 protein: CASLSLGVNTGELFF

J gene: TRBJ2-7
D gene: NA
V gene: TRBV13
clone size: few
CDR3 DNA: TGTGCCAGCAGCTTGAGTCGGACTGGAGACGAGCAGTACTTC
CDR3 protein: CASSLSRTGDEQYF

J gene: TRBJ1-6
D gene: NA
V gene: TRBV14
clone size: NA
CDR3 DNA: TGTGCCAGCAGCCAAGTTACGAGCAATAATTCACCCCTCCACTTT
CDR3 protein: CASSQVTSNNSPLHF

J gene: TRBJ2-7
D gene: TRBD1
V gene: TRBV20-1
clone size: many
CDR3 DNA: TGCAGTGCCAACCCTCGGGGACAGCCCCACTTC
CDR3 protein: CSANPRGQPHF

J gene: TRBJ2-7
D gene: NA
V gene: TRBV20-1
clone size: many
CDR3 DNA: TGCAGTGCAGGCGACTGGAGCTCCTACGAGCAGTACTTC
CDR3 protein: CSAGDWSSYEQYF

J gene: TRBJ2-7
D gene: NA
V gene: TRBV20-1
clone size: many
CDR3 DNA: TGCAGTGCTAGAGACCTCTACGAGCAGTACTTC
CDR3 protein: CSARDLYEQYF

J gene: TRBJ2-3
D gene: NA
V gene: TRBV20-1
clone size: few
CDR3 DNA: TGCAGTGCTAGAGATCAGAGTACTAGCACAGATACGCAGTATTTT
CDR3 protein: CSARDQSTSTDTQYF

J gene: TRBJ2-2
D gene: NA
V gene: TRBV7-6
clone size: NA
CDR3 DNA: TGTGCCAGCAGCTTACGGTCAGGGCGCGACGGGGAGCTGTTTTTT
CDR3 protein: CASSLRSGRDGELFF

J gene: TRBJ2-7
D gene: NA
V gene: TRBV5-8
clone size: NA
CDR3 DNA: TGTGCCAGCAGTCTGACAGAAAGAAATAACTACGAGCAGTACTTC
CDR3 protein: CASSLTERNNYEQYF

J gene: TRBJ1-5
D gene: NA
V gene: TRBV20-1
clone size: few
CDR3 DNA: TGCAGTGCTTCGCAGGGTGCTTCATATCAGCCCCAGCATTTT
CDR3 protein: CSASQGASYQPQHF